The 27 T cell receptor beta chains listed next were all sequenced from one sample in a study of T cell repertoires in cytomegalovirus infection. TCRdb re-analysed the reads in MiXCR, keeping a single row per CDR3 protein. Counted here are under 200,000 distinct CDR3 sequences, approximately 9.7% occurring once; the ten biggest clones make up about 4.6%. Sequencing used PBMCs. The source of these receptors is a human donor in good health (CMV status not recorded). Some clones in this sample may be carry-over from other donors' samples.

The rearrangement uses TRBV29-1 and TRBJ2-1; D is tentatively TRBD1 or TRBD2 (5 bases each). The CDR3 consists of 11 residues. V lost 7 bases to trimming and J lost 7 bases, with 11 bases between them. Germline CDR1 is SQVTM and CDR2 is ANQGSEA. CDR3 region: CSAAEGNEQFF. CDR3 in DNA: TGCAGCGCCGCCGAGGGGAATGAGCAGTTCTTC.

The chain combines TRBV6-5 with TRBJ2-3; no clear D gene. CDR1 is MNHEY and CDR2 is SVGAGI in the germline V gene. This CDR3 has 16 amino acids. V dropped 0 bases and J dropped 2 bases, with 12 bases sitting between them. Written as DNA, the CDR3 is TGTGCCAGCAGTTACTCTAGGCGGATGACCACAGATACGCAGTATTTT. Encoded protein: CASSYSRRMTTDTQYF.

Many counts were recorded for this clonotype. This chain links TRBV6-2 or TRBV6-3 with TRBJ2-6; no clear D. The CDR3 runs to 13 residues. The V end lost 6 bases, the J end lost 0 bases, and 3 bases lay between the germline ends. CDR1 is MNHEY, CDR2 SVGEGT, per germline. DNA of the CDR3: TGTGCCAGCAGGAGCTCTGGGGCCAACGTCCTGACTTTC. This translates into CASRSSGANVLTF.

The rearrangement joins TRBV7-2 to TRBJ1-1; D gene unclear. Trimming shortened V by 5 bases and J by 0 bases, and 10 bases separated the two germline ends. CDR3 size: 14 residues. Looked up from germline, CDR1 is SGHTA and CDR2 is FQGNSA. CDR3 loop: CASSPYSMNTEAFF. In DNA, the CDR3 is TGTGCCAGCAGCCCATATTCTATGAACACTGAAGCTTTCTTT.

The chain carries TRBV6-4 and TRBJ2-2; D unresolved. Germline CDR1 and CDR2: MRHNA and SNTAGT. CDR3 length: 15 amino acids. Trimming removed 7 bases at V and 1 base at J, with 13 bases between. CDR3 in amino acids: CASTLYAGNTGELFF. In DNA, the CDR3 is TGTGCCAGCACTTTATATGCCGGGAACACCGGGGAGCTGTTTTTT.

This clonotype was found many times. The chain has TRBV19 and TRBJ2-1, with 7 nucleotides matching TRBD2. The junction had 16 bases not matched to a gene; V was cut back by 5 bases and J by 6 bases. The germline V gene has CDR1 LNHDA and CDR2 SQIVND (reference sequence). The length of the CDR3 is 17 residues. As DNA, the CDR3 is TGTGCCAGTAGTTCCAACAGCTTGGGCCTAGCGGTCAATGAGCAGTTCTTC. It is translated as CASSSNSLGLAVNEQFF.

Many counts were recorded for this clonotype. This chain links TRBV5-6 with TRBJ1-1, with TRBD1 as a possible D gene (6 bases). This CDR3 is 14 amino acids long. Per the germline V gene, CDR1 is SGHDT and CDR2 is YYEEEE. Deletions cut 0 bases from V and 7 bases from J, with 13 bases between. The CDR3 protein is CASSLVGGPDEAFF. The CDR3 DNA reads TGTGCCAGCAGCTTGGTTGGGGGGCCGGATGAAGCTTTCTTT.

This clonotype was counted at least ten times. V and J are TRBV7-2 and TRBJ2-7, with D perhaps matching TRBD1 or TRBD2 (7 bases each). In germline, CDR1 is SGHTA, CDR2 FQGNSA. CDR3 size: 20 residues. V lost 2 bases, J lost 2 bases, and 28 bases lay in between. The CDR3 bases are TGTGCCAGCAGCTTATATCAGGGGGGGGGAGGTCGGGGTTCCACCTACGAGCAGTACTTC. It is translated as CASSLYQGGGGRGSTYEQYF.

In this sample, this clonotype turned up many times. J is TRBJ2-3 and V is TRBV2, with D hard to call. Between the trimmed V and J ends, which lost 4 bases and 2 bases, there was a span of 10 bases. The germline V gene has CDR1 SNHLY and CDR2 FYNNEI. This CDR3 spans 14 amino acids. CDR3 protein: CASSVSGVTDTQYF. In DNA, the CDR3 is TGTGCCAGCAGTGTGTCGGGTGTCACAGATACGCAGTATTTT.

There are many counts of this clonotype. This chain uses TRBV7-2 with TRBJ1-5, with 7 bases fitting TRBD1. This CDR3 is 16 amino acids long. V was clipped by 2 bases and J by 4 bases; unmatched bases: 8. Germline loops: CDR1 SGHTA, CDR2 FQGNSA. CDR3 residues: CASSLQGQTLNQPQHF. The CDR3 DNA reads TGTGCCAGCAGCTTACAGGGACAGACATTGAATCAGCCCCAGCATTTT.

In its sample, this clonotype was seen a few times. The chain has TRBV5-6 and TRBJ1-1; 9 nucleotides agree with TRBD1. The CDR3 has 15 residues. The V segment lost 2 bases and the J segment 5 bases; nucleotides outside the gene matches: 7. In germline, CDR1 is SGHDT, CDR2 YYEEEE. Here the CDR3 DNA reads TGTGCCAGCAGCTTTACAGGGGGCAGGGGGACTGAAGCTTTCTTT. Translating gives CASSFTGGRGTEAFF.

This clonotype was observed a few times. CDR3 in amino acids: CASSQNRGQPQHF. The CDR3 DNA is TGTGCCAGCAGCCAAAACAGGGGTCAGCCCCAGCATTTT. The chain combines TRBV14 with TRBJ1-5; TRBD1 aligns across 7 bases. This CDR3 is built from 13 residues. V lost 2 bases and J lost 6; bases outside the gene matches: 1. Germline CDR1 SGHDN, CDR2 FVKESK.

This clonotype was seen many times. The rearrangement joins TRBV7-6 to TRBJ2-4; 7 bases fit TRBD2. J lost 8 bases, V lost 5 bases, and 9 bases had no gene match. Germline CDR1 SGHVS, CDR2 FNYEAQ. This CDR3 has 14 amino acids. CDR3 amino acids: CASSTRTSRYIQYF. For the CDR3, the DNA is TGTGCCAGCAGCACTAGGACTAGTCGCTACATTCAGTACTTC.

At least ten counts were recorded for this clonotype. The gene calls are TRBV7-2 and TRBJ1-5; perhaps TRBD1 as D (5 bases). Germline assignment: CDR1 SGHTA and CDR2 FQGNSA. Between the trimmed V and J ends, which lost 5 bases and 6 bases, there was a span of 11 bases. This CDR3 has 13 residues. The CDR3 loop reads CASSPGGGQPQHF. The CDR3 region has the DNA TGTGCCAGCAGCCCAGGCGGGGGTCAGCCCCAGCATTTT.

The table lists this clonotype with many counts. This rearrangement joins TRBV7-2 to TRBJ1-5, with D tentatively TRBD1 (5 bases). This CDR3 comprises 15 residues. Per germline, CDR1 SGHTA and CDR2 FQGNSA. V was clipped by 3 bases and J by 4 bases, with 13 bases between them. CDR3 loop: CASSLLRDGNQPQHF. The CDR3 region has the DNA TGTGCCAGCAGCTTGCTCAGGGACGGTAATCAGCCCCAGCATTTT.

This clonotype has just a few counts. The chain recombines TRBV9 with TRBJ1-3; D gene ambiguous. Germline V gene sequence: CDR1 SGDLS, CDR2 YYNGEE. The V gene lost 0 bases and the J gene lost 4 bases, with 8 bases spanning the gap. The CDR3 runs 14 residues. The CDR3 loop is CASSVAAQGNTIYF. Here the CDR3 DNA reads TGTGCCAGCAGCGTAGCTGCTCAGGGAAACACCATATATTTT.

The rearrangement joins TRBV11-2 to TRBJ1-3; D call uncertain. CDR3 length equals 14 residues. Germline V gene sequence: CDR1 SGHAT, CDR2 FQNNGV. Trimming took 3 bases from V and 1 from J, leaving 7 bases between them. CDR3 protein: CASSFQKSGNTIYF. The DNA for the CDR3 is TGTGCCAGCAGCTTTCAGAAGTCTGGAAACACCATATATTTT.

Worth noting for this clonotype: This may come from a read error, since a much larger clone is one base off. The rearrangement uses TRBV6-8 and TRBJ1-5; unclear D gene. Germline CDR1 reads MNHGY; CDR2 reads SAAAGT. The CDR3 covers 13 residues. The CDR3 DNA is TGTGCCAGCAAGTCGGGAAGCATTCAGCCCCAGCATTTT. Translating it yields CASKSGSIQPQHF.

The genes are TRBV12-3 or TRBV12-4 and TRBJ2-3; D is undetermined. V gave up 6 bases and J gave up 6 bases, with 10 bases separating them. The CDR3 runs 12 residues. CDR3 bases: TGTGCCAGCAGGGCGGTTTTGGATACGCAGTATTTT. This sequence encodes CASRAVLDTQYF.

This clonotype has a count of ten or more. The V gene is TRBV7-2, the J gene TRBJ2-7; 9 positions agree with TRBD1. This CDR3 contains 15 residues. Trimming at V came to 6 bases and at J to 5 bases, leaving 11 bases not matched to a gene. Per germline, CDR1 SGHTA and CDR2 FQGNSA. CDR3: CASSTGTGIPHEQYF. CDR3 coding DNA: TGTGCCAGCAGTACCGGGACAGGGATACCTCACGAGCAGTACTTC.

This clonotype was observed at least ten times. The chain is built from TRBV7-2 and TRBJ2-3; D is unclear. V lost 2 bases to trimming and J lost 7 bases, with 4 bases between them. Germline V lookup: CDR1 SGHTA, CDR2 FQGNSA. This CDR3 has 11 amino acids. CDR3 sequence reads: CASSLLHTQYF. CDR3 nucleotide sequence: TGTGCCAGCAGCTTACTTCATACGCAGTATTTT.

In this sample, this clonotype turned up a few times. The V and J genes are TRBV7-9 and TRBJ2-2; 8 bases fit TRBD1. The CDR3 runs to 15 residues. With V trimmed by 5 bases and J by 0 bases, 2 bases remained unmatched. Per the germline V gene, CDR1 is SEHNR and CDR2 is FQNEAQ (reference sequence). In DNA form, the CDR3 reads TGTGCCAGCAGCACGGACAGGGCGAACACCGGGGAGCTGTTTTTT. Residues: CASSTDRANTGELFF.

The chain links TRBV7-9 to TRBJ2-5; D is unclear. V lost 5 bases and J lost 5, with 12 bases in between. This CDR3 has 13 residues. Germline V gene sequence: CDR1 SEHNR, CDR2 FQNEAQ (reference sequence). The CDR3 loop is CASSPRMVETQYF. The CDR3 bases are TGTGCCAGCAGCCCCCGAATGGTCGAGACCCAGTACTTC.

Many counts were recorded for this clonotype. V gene TRBV7-9 combines with J gene TRBJ1-1; D perhaps matches TRBD1 (5 bases). The CDR3 runs to 15 residues. CDR1 and CDR2 from the germline V gene are SEHNR and FQNEAQ (reference sequence). V gave up 8 bases and J gave up 5 bases, with 21 bases separating them. The CDR3 nucleotides read TGTGCCAGCGGACCCCGGGGGGGGGTAGGGACTGAAGCTTTCTTT. Amino acids: CASGPRGGVGTEAFF.

This clonotype was detected a few times. The J gene is TRBJ1-2, the V gene TRBV19; tentative D call: TRBD1 (6 bases). The V and J ends lost 6 bases and 6 bases respectively, with 20 bases between them. The length of the CDR3 is 15 residues. Germline CDR1 and CDR2: LNHDA and SQIVND (reference sequence). The CDR3: CASSPDLRGGDGYTF. The CDR3 DNA reads as TGTGCCAGTAGCCCCGATCTACGCGGGGGCGATGGCTACACCTTC.

The chain has TRBV19 and TRBJ2-4, with 12 positions matching TRBD1. Trimming at V came to 4 bases and at J to 8 bases, leaving 9 bases not matched to a gene. Germline CDR1 and CDR2: LNHDA and SQIVND (reference sequence). The CDR3 is made up of 16 amino acids. The CDR3: CASSNPRDRGRDIQYF. DNA of the CDR3: TGTGCCAGTAGTAACCCGCGGGACAGGGGGCGAGACATTCAGTACTTC.

This clonotype was counted many times. The rearrangement joins TRBV7-2 to TRBJ1-5; D is uncertain. Germline values: CDR1 SGHTA, CDR2 FQGNSA. The CDR3 length is 15 residues. The V gene lost 6 bases and the J gene lost 1 base, with 13 bases spanning the gap. Here the CDR3 reads CASRDSTGSNQPQHF. The CDR3 DNA is TGTGCCAGCAGGGACTCGACGGGAAGCAATCAGCCCCAGCATTTT.